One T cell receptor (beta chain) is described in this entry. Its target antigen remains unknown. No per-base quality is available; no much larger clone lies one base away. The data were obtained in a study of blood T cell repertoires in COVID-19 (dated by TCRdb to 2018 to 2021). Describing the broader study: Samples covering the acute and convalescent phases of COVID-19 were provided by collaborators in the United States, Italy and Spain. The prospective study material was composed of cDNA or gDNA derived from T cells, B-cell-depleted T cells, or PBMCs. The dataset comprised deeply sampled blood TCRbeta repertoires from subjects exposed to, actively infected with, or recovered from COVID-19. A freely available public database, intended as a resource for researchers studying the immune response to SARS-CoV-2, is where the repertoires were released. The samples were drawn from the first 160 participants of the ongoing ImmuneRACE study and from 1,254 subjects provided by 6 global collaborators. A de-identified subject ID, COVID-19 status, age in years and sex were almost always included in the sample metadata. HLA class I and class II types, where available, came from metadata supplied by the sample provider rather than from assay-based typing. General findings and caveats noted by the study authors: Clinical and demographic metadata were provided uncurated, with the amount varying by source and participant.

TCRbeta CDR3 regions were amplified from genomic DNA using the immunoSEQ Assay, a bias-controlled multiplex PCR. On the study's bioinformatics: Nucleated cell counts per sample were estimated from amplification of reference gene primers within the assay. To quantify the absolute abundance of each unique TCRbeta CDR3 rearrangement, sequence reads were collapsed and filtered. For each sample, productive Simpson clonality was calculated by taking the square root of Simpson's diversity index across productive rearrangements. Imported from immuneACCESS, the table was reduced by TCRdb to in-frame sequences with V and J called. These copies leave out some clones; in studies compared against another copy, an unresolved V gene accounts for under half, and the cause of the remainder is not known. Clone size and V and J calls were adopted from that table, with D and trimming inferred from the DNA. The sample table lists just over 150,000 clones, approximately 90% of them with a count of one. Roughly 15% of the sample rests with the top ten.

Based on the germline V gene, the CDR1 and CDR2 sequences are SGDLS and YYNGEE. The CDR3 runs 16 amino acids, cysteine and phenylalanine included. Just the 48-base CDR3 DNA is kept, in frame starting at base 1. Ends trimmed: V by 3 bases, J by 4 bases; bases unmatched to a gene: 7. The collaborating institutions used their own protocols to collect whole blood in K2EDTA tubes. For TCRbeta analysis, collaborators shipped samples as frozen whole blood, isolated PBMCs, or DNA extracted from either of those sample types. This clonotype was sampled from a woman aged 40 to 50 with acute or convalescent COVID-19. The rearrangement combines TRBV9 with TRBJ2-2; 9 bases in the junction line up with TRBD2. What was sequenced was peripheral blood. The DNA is TGTGCCAGCAGCGCCCCGAATAGCGGGAGCACCGGGGAGCTGTTTTTT. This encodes CASSAPNSGSTGELFF.